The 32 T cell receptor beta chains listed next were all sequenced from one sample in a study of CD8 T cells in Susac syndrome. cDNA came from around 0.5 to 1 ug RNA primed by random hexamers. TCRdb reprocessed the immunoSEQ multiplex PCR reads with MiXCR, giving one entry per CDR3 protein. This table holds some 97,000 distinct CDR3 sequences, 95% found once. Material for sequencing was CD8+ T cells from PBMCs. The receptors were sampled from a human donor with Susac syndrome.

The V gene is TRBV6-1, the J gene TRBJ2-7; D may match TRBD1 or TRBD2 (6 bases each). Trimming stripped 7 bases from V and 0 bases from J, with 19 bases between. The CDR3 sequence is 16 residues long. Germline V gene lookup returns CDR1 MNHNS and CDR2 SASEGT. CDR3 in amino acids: CASTPSEGGPSYEQYF. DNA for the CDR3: TGTGCCAGCACCCCCAGCGAGGGGGGACCCTCCTACGAGCAGTACTTC.

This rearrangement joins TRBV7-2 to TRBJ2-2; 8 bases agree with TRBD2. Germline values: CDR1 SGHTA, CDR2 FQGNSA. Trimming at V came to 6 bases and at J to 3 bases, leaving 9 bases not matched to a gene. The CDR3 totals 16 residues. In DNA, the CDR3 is TGTGCCAGCAGAAGATTAGCGGGAAAGGACACCGGGGAGCTGTTTTTT. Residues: CASRRLAGKDTGELFF.

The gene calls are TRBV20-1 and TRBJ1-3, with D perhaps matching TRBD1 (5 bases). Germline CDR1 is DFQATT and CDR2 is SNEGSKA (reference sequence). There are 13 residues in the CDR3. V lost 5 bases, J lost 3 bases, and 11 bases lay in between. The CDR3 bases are TGCAGTGCTGTCGGGACGCATGGAAACACCATATATTTT. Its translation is CSAVGTHGNTIYF.

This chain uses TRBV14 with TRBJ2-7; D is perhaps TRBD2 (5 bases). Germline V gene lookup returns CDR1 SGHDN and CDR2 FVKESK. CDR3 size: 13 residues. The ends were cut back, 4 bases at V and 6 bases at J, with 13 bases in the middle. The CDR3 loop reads CASSPQVRGEQYF. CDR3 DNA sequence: TGTGCCAGCAGCCCCCAGGTACGGGGCGAGCAGTACTTC.

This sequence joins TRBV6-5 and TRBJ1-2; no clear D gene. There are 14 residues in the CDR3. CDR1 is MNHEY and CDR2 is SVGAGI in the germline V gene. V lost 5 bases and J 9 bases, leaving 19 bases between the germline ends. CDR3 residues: CASSHNRAARSYTF. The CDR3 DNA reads TGTGCCAGCAGTCACAACCGGGCCGCCCGGAGCTACACCTTC.

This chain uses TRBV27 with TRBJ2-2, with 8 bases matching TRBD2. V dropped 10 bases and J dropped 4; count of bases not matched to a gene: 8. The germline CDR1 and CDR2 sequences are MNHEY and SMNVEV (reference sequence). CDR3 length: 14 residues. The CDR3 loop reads CATGRDSTTGELFF. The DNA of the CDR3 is TGTGCCACCGGGAGGGACTCCACCACCGGGGAGCTGTTTTTT.

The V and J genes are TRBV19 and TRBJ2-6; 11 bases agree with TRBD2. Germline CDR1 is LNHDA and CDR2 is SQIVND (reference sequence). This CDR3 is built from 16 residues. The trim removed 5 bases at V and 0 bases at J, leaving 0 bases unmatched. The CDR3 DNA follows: TGTGCCAGTAGTGGGACTAGCGGCTCTGGGGCCAACGTCCTGACTTTC. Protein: CASSGTSGSGANVLTF.

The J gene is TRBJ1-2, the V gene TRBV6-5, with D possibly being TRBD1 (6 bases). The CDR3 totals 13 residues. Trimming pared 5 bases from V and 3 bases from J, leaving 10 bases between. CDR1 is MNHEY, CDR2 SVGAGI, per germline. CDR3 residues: CASSTQGYYGYTF. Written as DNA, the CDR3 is TGTGCCAGCAGTACTCAGGGGTACTATGGCTACACCTTC.

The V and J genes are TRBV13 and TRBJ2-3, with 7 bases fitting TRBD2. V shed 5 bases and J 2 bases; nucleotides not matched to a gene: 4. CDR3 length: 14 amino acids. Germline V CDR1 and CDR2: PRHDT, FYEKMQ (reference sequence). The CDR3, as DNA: TGTGCCAGCAGCGCCAGCGGGGACACAGATACGCAGTATTTT. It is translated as CASSASGDTDTQYF.

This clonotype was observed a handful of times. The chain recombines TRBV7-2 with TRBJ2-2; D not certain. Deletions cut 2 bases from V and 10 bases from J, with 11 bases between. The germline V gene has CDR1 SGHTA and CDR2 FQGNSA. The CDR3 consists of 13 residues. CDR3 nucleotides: TGTGCCAGCAGCTTACCCCCTTCTGAGGAGCTGTTTTTT. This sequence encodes CASSLPPSEELFF. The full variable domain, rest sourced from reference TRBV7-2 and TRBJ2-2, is GAGVSQSPSNKVTEKGKDVELRCDPISGHTALYWYRQSLGQGLEFLIYFQGNSAPDKSGLPSDRFSAERTGGSVSTLTIQRTQQEDSAVYLCASSLPPSEELFFGEGSRLTVL.

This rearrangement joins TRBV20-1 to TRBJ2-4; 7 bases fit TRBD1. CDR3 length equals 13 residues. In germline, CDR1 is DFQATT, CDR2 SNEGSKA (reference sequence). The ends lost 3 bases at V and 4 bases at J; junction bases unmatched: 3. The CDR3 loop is CSASGDRKNIQYF. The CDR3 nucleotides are TGCAGTGCTAGCGGGGACAGAAAAAACATTCAGTACTTC.

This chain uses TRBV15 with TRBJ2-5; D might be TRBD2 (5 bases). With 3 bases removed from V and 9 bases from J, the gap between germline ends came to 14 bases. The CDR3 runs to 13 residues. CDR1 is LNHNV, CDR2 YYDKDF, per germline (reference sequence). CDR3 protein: CATSSPPQEAQYF. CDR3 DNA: TGTGCCACCAGCAGCCCCCCCCAGGAGGCCCAGTACTTC.

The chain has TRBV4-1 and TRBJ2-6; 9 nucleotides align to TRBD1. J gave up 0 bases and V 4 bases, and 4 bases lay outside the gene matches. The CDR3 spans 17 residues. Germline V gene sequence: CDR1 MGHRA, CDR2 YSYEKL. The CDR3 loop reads CASSPGTGYSGANVLTF. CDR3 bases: TGCGCCAGCAGCCCCGGGACAGGGTACTCTGGGGCCAACGTCCTGACTTTC.

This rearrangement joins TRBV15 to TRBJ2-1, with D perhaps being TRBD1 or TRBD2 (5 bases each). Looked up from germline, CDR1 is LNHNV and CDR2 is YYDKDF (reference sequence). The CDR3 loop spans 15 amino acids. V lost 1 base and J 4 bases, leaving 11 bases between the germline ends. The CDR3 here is CATSRGGTNYNEQFF. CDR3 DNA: TGTGCCACCAGCAGAGGAGGGACGAATTACAATGAGCAGTTCTTC.

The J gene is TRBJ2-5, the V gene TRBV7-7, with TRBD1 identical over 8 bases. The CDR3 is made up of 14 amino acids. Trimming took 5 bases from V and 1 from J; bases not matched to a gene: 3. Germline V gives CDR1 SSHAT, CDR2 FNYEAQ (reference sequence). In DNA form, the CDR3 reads TGTGCCAGCAGCACTGACAGGGGCCAAGAGACCCAGTACTTC. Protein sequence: CASSTDRGQETQYF.

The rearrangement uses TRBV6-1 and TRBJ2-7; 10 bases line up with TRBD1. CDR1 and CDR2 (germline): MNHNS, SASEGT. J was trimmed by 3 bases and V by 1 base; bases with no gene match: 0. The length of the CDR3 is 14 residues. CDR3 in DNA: TGTGCCAGCAGTGAAGGGACAGGGGGCTACGAGCAGTACTTC. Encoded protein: CASSEGTGGYEQYF.

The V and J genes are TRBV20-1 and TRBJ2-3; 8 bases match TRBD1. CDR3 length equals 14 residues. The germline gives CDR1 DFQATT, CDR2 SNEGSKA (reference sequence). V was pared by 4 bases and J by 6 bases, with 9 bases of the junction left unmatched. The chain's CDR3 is CSATTGQGRDTQYF. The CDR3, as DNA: TGCAGTGCTACCACCGGACAGGGTCGGGATACGCAGTATTTT.

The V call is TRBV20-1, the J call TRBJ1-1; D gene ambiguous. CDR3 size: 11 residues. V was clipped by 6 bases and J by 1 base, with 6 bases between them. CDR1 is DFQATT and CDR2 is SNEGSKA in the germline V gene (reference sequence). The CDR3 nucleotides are TGCAGTGCAAGGAGGAACACTGAAGCTTTCTTT. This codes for CSARRNTEAFF.

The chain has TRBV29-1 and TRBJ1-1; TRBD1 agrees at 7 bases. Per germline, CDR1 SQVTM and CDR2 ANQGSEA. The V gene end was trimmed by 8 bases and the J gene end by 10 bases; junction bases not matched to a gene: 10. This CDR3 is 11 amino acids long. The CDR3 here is CSQGDPPRAFF. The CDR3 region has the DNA TGCAGCCAGGGGGACCCGCCAAGAGCTTTCTTT.

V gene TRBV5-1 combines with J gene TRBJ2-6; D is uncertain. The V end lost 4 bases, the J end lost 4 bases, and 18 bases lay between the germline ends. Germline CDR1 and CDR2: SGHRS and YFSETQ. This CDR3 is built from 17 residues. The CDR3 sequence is CASSPGLVGSGANVLTF. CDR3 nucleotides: TGCGCCAGCAGCCCCGGATTGGTGGGGTCAGGGGCCAACGTCCTGACTTTC. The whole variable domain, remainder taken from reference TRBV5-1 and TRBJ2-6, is KAGVTQTPRYLIKTRGQQVTLSCSPISGHRSVSWYQQTPGQGLQFLFEYFSETQRNKGNFPGRFSGRQFSNSRSEMNVSTLELGDSALYLCASSPGLVGSGANVLTFGAGSRLTVL.

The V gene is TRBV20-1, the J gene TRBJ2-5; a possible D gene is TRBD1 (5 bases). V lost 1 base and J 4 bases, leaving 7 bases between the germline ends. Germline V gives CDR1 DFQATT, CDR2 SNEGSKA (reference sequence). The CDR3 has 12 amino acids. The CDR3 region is CSARVRGETQYF. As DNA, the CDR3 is TGCAGTGCTAGAGTTAGGGGAGAGACCCAGTACTTC.

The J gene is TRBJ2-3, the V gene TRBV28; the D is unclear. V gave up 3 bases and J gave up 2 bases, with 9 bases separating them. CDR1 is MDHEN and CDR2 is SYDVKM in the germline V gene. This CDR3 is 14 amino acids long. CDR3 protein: CASSLVGNTDTQYF. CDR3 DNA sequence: TGTGCCAGCAGTTTGGTTGGTAACACAGATACGCAGTATTTT.

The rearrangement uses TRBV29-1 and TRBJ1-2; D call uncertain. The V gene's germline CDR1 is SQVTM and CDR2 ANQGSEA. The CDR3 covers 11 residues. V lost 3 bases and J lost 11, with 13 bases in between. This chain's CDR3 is CSVDRNAVYTF. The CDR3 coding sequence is TGCAGCGTTGACCGGAACGCCGTATACACCTTC.

The CDR3 bases are TGCGCCAGCAGTTCTAGTCAGAACACCGGGGAGCTGTTTTTT. Protein: CASSSSQNTGELFF. The chain uses TRBV4-1 and TRBJ2-2; the D is unclear. Trimming pared 6 bases from V and 1 base from J, leaving 9 bases between. The CDR3 sequence is 14 residues long. Germline values: CDR1 MGHRA, CDR2 YSYEKL.

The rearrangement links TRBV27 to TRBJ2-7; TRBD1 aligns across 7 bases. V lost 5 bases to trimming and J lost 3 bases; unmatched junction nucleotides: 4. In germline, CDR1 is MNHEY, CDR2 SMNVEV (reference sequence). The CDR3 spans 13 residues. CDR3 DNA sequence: TGTGCCAGCAGTAACAGGGGTGGCTACGAGCAGTACTTC. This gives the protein CASSNRGGYEQYF.

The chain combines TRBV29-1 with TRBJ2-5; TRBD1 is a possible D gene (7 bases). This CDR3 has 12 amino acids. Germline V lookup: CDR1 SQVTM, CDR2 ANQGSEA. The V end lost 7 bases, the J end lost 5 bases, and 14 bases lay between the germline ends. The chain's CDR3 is CSDLPGGETQYF. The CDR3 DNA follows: TGCAGCGATTTGCCAGGGGGGGAGACCCAGTACTTC.

CDR3 coding DNA: TGTGCCAGCAGTGATGAGGGCTCTAACTATGGCTACACCTTC. It codes for CASSDEGSNYGYTF. The J gene is TRBJ1-2, the V gene TRBV6-1; no clear D gene. This CDR3 spans 14 amino acids. CDR1 and CDR2 (germline): MNHNS, SASEGT. The V and J ends lost 3 bases and 0 bases respectively, with 8 bases between them.

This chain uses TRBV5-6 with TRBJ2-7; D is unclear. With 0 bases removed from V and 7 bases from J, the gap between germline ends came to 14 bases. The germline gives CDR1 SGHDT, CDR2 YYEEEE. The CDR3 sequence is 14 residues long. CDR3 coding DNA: TGTGCCAGCAGCTTGGTGGTCAGTACGTGGGAGCAGTACTTC. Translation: CASSLVVSTWEQYF.

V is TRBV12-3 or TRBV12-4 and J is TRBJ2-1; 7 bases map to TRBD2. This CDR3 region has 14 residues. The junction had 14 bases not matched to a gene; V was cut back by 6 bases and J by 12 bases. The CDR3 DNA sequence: TGTGCCAGCAGCCCCGGGGGGAAGGCGTCCGGGCAGTTCTTC. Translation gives CASSPGGKASGQFF.

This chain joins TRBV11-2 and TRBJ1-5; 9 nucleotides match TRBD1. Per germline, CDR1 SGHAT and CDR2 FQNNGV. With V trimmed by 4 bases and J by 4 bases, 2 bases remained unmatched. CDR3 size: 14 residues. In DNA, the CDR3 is TGTGCCAGCAGCTACGGACAGGGGAATCAGCCCCAGCATTTT. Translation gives CASSYGQGNQPQHF.

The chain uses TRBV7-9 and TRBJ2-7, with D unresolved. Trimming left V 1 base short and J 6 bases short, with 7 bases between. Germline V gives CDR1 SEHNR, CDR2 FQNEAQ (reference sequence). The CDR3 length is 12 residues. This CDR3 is CASSLDAGEQYF. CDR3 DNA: TGTGCCAGCAGCTTAGACGCTGGCGAGCAGTACTTC.

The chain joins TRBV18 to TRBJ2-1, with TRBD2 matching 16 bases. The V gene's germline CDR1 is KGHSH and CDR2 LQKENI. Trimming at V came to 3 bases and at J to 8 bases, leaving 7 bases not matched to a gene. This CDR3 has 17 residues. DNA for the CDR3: TGTGCCAGCTCACCCCCGGGACTAGCGGGGGGGCCGGATGAGCAGTTCTTC. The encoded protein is CASSPPGLAGGPDEQFF.